These 32 T cell receptor beta chains originate from one sample sequenced in a study of T-cell reconstitution after alpha-beta-depleted transplantation in children. Construction of the TCRbeta library involved unique molecular identifiers. In TCRdb, the PCR reads were re-called with MiXCR into one record per CDR3 protein. The table includes approximately 400,000 distinct CDR3 sequences, 11% detected once. The input for sequencing was PBMCs from the stem cell graft donor, taken from the stem cell graft. These receptors came from a human donor who donated a stem cell graft to a child with acute myeloid leukemia.

This clonotype came up once. The chain employs TRBV5-4 and TRBJ2-1; the match to TRBD1 covers 9 bases. V dropped 4 bases and J dropped 10; count of bases not matched to a gene: 6. The germline CDR1 and CDR2 sequences are SGHNT and YYREEE (reference sequence). This CDR3 region has 13 residues. The CDR3 DNA reads as TGTGCCAGCAGCCAGACAGGGGGGGACGAGCAGTTCTTC. Translating gives CASSQTGGDEQFF.

The V call is TRBV4-3, the J call TRBJ2-4, with a tentative D call TRBD1 (6 bases). V lost 3 bases to trimming and J lost 4 bases, with 7 bases between them. This CDR3 spans 13 amino acids. CDR1 LGHNA and CDR2 YSLEER come from the germline V gene. The CDR3 nucleotides are TGCGCCAGCAGCCAGGACAGAAAAAACATTCAGTACTTC. This gives the protein CASSQDRKNIQYF.

The chain joins TRBV12-3 or TRBV12-4 to TRBJ1-3; 9 bases line up with TRBD1. Trimming cost V 5 bases and J 4 bases; bases outside gene matches: 3. The CDR3 has 14 amino acids. The CDR3 nucleotides read TGTGCCAGCAGTCGGGGACAGGGCGGAAACACCATATATTTT. Protein product: CASSRGQGGNTIYF.

This clonotype was counted between two and nine times. This rearrangement joins TRBV5-1 to TRBJ1-3, with a tentative D call TRBD1 (6 bases). This CDR3 has 14 amino acids. The germline V gene encodes CDR1 SGHRS and CDR2 YFSETQ. V dropped 4 bases and J dropped 1 base, with 9 bases sitting between them. For the CDR3, the DNA is TGCGCCAGCAGCATACAGGGATCTGGAAACACCATATATTTT. Protein: CASSIQGSGNTIYF.

About this clonotype: An end of the junction does not agree with germline; a read error may underlie this. The chain combines TRBV27 with TRBJ2-7; D might be TRBD2 (6 bases). This CDR3 comprises 14 residues. Germline V CDR1 and CDR2: MNHEY, SMNVEV (reference sequence). The CDR3 region has the DNA TGTGCCAGCAGTTTTAGTTGGGAGGCCTACGAGCGGTACTTC. It yields the protein CASSFSWEAYERYF.

This clonotype was observed a handful of times. The genes are TRBV5-5 and TRBJ1-2; D uncertain. Per germline, CDR1 SGHKS and CDR2 YYEKEE (reference sequence). V dropped 0 bases and J dropped 2 bases, with 8 bases sitting between them. The CDR3 is 14 residues long. CDR3 sequence reads: CASSLDRINYGYTF. CDR3 sequence (DNA): TGTGCCAGCAGCTTGGATCGCATAAACTATGGCTACACCTTC.

This clonotype was observed many times. The chain has TRBV7-3 and TRBJ2-3; tentative D call: TRBD2 (6 bases). Trimming left V 5 bases short and J 5 bases short, with 17 bases between. The CDR3 consists of 15 residues. The germline gives CDR1 SGHTA, CDR2 FQGTGA. The CDR3 nucleotides are TGTGCCAGCAGCCCCCAGATGGGACTTCAAGATACGCAGTATTTT. Translated: CASSPQMGLQDTQYF.

This clonotype was observed a few times. The rearrangement uses TRBV4-3 and TRBJ1-5; no definite D call. Trimming left V 0 bases short and J 2 bases short, with 11 bases between. The CDR3 length is 16 residues. CDR1 and CDR2 from the germline V gene are LGHNA and YSLEER. The CDR3 nucleotides are TGCGCCAGCAGCCAAGATCGAGGGATCCGCAATCAGCCCCAGCATTTT. It translates to CASSQDRGIRNQPQHF.

This clonotype was seen only a few times. The chain joins TRBV25-1 to TRBJ2-3, with TRBD2 identical over 7 bases. V shed 5 bases, J shed 2 bases, and the junction held 7 bases outside the gene matches. Germline assignment: CDR1 MGHDK and CDR2 SYGVNS. The CDR3 extends over 15 amino acids. CDR3 nucleotides: TGTGCCAGCAGTATGGCTAGCGGAACCACAGATACGCAGTATTTT. It specifies CASSMASGTTDTQYF. The full variable domain, completed using reference TRBV25-1 and TRBJ2-3, is EADIYQTPRYLVIGTGKKITLECSQTMGHDKMYWYQQDPGMELHLIHYSYGVNSTEKGDLSSESTVSRIRTEHFPLTLESARPSHTSQYLCASSMASGTTDTQYFGPGTRLTVL.

This clonotype showed up just a few times. This chain connects TRBV30 to TRBJ1-4; the match to TRBD1 covers 7 bases. Per the germline V gene, CDR1 is GTSNPN and CDR2 is SVGIG (reference sequence). After removal of 0 bases from V and 4 bases from J, the junction contained 8 bases not matched to a gene. CDR3 length: 16 residues. Here the CDR3 DNA reads TGTGCCTGGAGTGTACGATGGGACAGCTTTAATGAAAAACTGTTTTTT. It is translated as CAWSVRWDSFNEKLFF.

The V gene is TRBV29-1, the J gene TRBJ1-1; D is possibly TRBD1 (5 bases). V lost 2 bases, J lost 6 bases, and 7 bases lay in between. This CDR3 region has 11 residues. From germline, CDR1 is SQVTM and CDR2 ANQGSEA. The CDR3 region is CSVEQGPEAFF. The CDR3 coding sequence is TGCAGCGTTGAACAGGGCCCTGAAGCTTTCTTT.

The rearrangement joins TRBV29-1 to TRBJ2-1; D is undetermined. Germline CDR1 is SQVTM and CDR2 is ANQGSEA. This CDR3 spans 12 amino acids. V was cut by 3 bases and J by 3 bases, with 6 bases left in between. The CDR3 DNA reads as TGCAGCGTTGACCTAGTCTACAATGAGCAGTTCTTC. Its translation: CSVDLVYNEQFF.

In this sample, this clonotype turned up a few times. The chain has TRBV20-1 and TRBJ2-5; no reliable D call. There are 13 residues in the CDR3. Germline lookup yields CDR1 DFQATT and CDR2 SNEGSKA (reference sequence). Trimming removed 0 bases at V and 1 base at J, with 6 bases between. The CDR3 bases are TGCAGTGCTAGAGATGGTCCCCAAGAGACCCAGTACTTC. This translates into CSARDGPQETQYF.

This clonotype was detected a few times. The rearrangement uses TRBV7-8 and TRBJ1-1, with D uncertain. From germline, CDR1 is SGHVS and CDR2 FQNEAQ. There are 14 residues in the CDR3. Trimming removed 1 base from V and 3 bases from J, with 9 bases in between. CDR3 DNA sequence: TGTGCCAGCAGCTTAGTATCCGGGTACACTGAAGCTTTCTTT. This translates into CASSLVSGYTEAFF. The full variable domain, in which reference TRBV7-8 and TRBJ1-1 provide the parts outside the CDR3, is GAGVSQSPRYKVAKRGQDVALRCDPISGHVSLFWYQQALGQGPEFLTYFQNEAQLDKSGLPSDRFFAERPEGSVSTLKIQRTQQEDSAVYLCASSLVSGYTEAFFGQGTRLTVV.

This clonotype has more than one count but fewer than ten. The J gene is TRBJ2-1, the V gene TRBV27; 11 bases align to TRBD2. The ends lost 2 bases at V and 6 bases at J; junction bases unmatched: 6. The CDR3 has 16 amino acids. Germline V gene lookup returns CDR1 MNHEY and CDR2 SMNVEV (reference sequence). Here the CDR3 reads CASSLRSSGGPNEQFF. The CDR3 coding sequence is TGTGCCAGCAGTTTACGTTCTAGCGGGGGGCCCAATGAGCAGTTCTTC.

CDR3 DNA: TGTGCCAGCAGTTTATGGGCGGGACAGGGGGTGACTGAAGCTTTCTTT. The encoded protein is CASSLWAGQGVTEAFF. The rearrangement links TRBV28 to TRBJ1-1, with 11 bases that match TRBD1. There are 16 residues in the CDR3. V trimming: 0 bases; J trimming: 5 bases; junction bases outside the gene matches: 5. In germline, CDR1 is MDHEN, CDR2 SYDVKM.

This clonotype was counted a few times. The chain links TRBV7-8 to TRBJ1-1; D may be TRBD1 (5 bases). The V gene lost 5 bases and the J gene lost 6 bases, with 19 bases spanning the gap. CDR1 SGHVS and CDR2 FQNEAQ come from the germline V gene. The CDR3 extends over 15 amino acids. The CDR3 sequence is CASSRDPGRGAEAFF. For the CDR3, the DNA is TGTGCCAGCAGCCGGGATCCGGGGCGAGGAGCTGAAGCTTTCTTT.

This clonotype has at least ten counts. The CDR3 DNA reads as TGTGCCAGCAGGCCGGGACAGATCATGAACACTGAAGCTTTCTTT. It encodes CASRPGQIMNTEAFF. This chain links TRBV12-3 or TRBV12-4 with TRBJ1-1, with TRBD1 matching 7 bases. J gave up 0 bases and V 6 bases, and 7 bases lay outside the gene matches. This CDR3 region has 15 residues.

This clonotype has just a few counts. The chain links TRBV29-1 to TRBJ2-7; D is uncertain. V was trimmed by 0 bases and J by 1 base, leaving 13 bases between them. Germline V gene data show CDR1 as SQVTM and CDR2 as ANQGSEA. CDR3 length equals 15 residues. CDR3 residues: CSVEDLSGGSYEQYF. The CDR3 nucleotides are TGCAGCGTTGAAGATCTGTCAGGCGGATCCTACGAGCAGTACTTC.

V is TRBV6-5 and J is TRBJ2-7; the D gene is possibly TRBD2 (6 bases). The CDR3 has 13 residues. Per germline, CDR1 MNHEY and CDR2 SVGAGI. The V and J ends lost 2 bases and 5 bases respectively, with 10 bases between them. CDR3 amino acids: CASSYGGNNEQYF. The CDR3 DNA reads as TGTGCCAGCAGTTACGGGGGGAACAACGAGCAGTACTTC.

This clonotype was recorded a few times. The V gene is TRBV19, the J gene TRBJ1-1; the match to TRBD1 covers 7 bases. V shed 5 bases, J shed 0 bases, and the junction held 6 bases outside the gene matches. Germline V gene sequence: CDR1 LNHDA, CDR2 SQIVND (reference sequence). There are 15 residues in the CDR3. Here the CDR3 reads CASSPRQGLNTEAFF. For the CDR3, the DNA is TGTGCCAGTAGTCCTCGACAGGGATTGAACACTGAAGCTTTCTTT.

In this sample, this clonotype turned up many times. The chain couples TRBV5-6 to TRBJ2-3; 10 bases fit TRBD2. Germline values: CDR1 SGHDT, CDR2 YYEEEE. J lost 9 bases, V lost 9 bases, and 7 bases had no gene match. CDR3 length equals 12 residues. In nucleotides, the CDR3 is TGTGCCACTAGCGGGGGCTTAGGGACGCAGTATTTT. It codes for CATSGGLGTQYF.

The V gene is TRBV6-1, the J gene TRBJ1-2; no clear D gene. Germline V gene lookup returns CDR1 MNHNS and CDR2 SASEGT. There are 13 residues in the CDR3. V dropped 6 bases and J dropped 4 bases, with 12 bases sitting between them. For the CDR3, the DNA is TGTGCCAGCAGCCCTGGACCTTTCTATGGCTACACCTTC. As protein: CASSPGPFYGYTF.

A few counts support this clonotype. The chain couples TRBV5-1 to TRBJ1-1; no reliable D call. CDR3 length equals 14 residues. V was pared by 3 bases and J by 3 bases, with 12 bases between. CDR1 and CDR2 (germline): SGHRS, YFSETQ. CDR3 amino acids: CASSSSDGDTEAFF. The CDR3 coding sequence is TGCGCCAGCAGCTCTTCAGACGGGGACACTGAAGCTTTCTTT.

In this sample, this clonotype turned up a few times. The chain couples TRBV12-3 or TRBV12-4 to TRBJ1-2, with unresolved D. With 6 bases removed from V and 1 base from J, the gap between germline ends came to 3 bases. CDR3 length equals 11 residues. CDR3 nucleotide sequence: TGTGCCAGCAGCTTTAACTATGGCTACACCTTC. This gives the protein CASSFNYGYTF.

In this sample, this clonotype turned up a few times. The chain carries TRBV18 and TRBJ1-3; 7 bases align to TRBD1. Trimming at V came to 1 base and at J to 4 bases, leaving 4 bases not matched to a gene. In germline, CDR1 is KGHSH, CDR2 LQKENI. The CDR3 loop spans 15 amino acids. For the CDR3, the DNA is TGTGCCAGCTCACCACTCGGGACAGAAGGAAACACCATATATTTT. It encodes CASSPLGTEGNTIYF.

This chain uses TRBV6-5 with TRBJ1-6; no firm D call. Trimming pared 2 bases from V and 7 bases from J, leaving 9 bases between. Germline CDR1 reads MNHEY; CDR2 reads SVGAGI. The CDR3 sequence is 14 residues long. CDR3 loop: CASSYQDGNSPLHF. CDR3 DNA: TGTGCCAGCAGTTACCAGGACGGAAATTCACCCCTCCACTTT.

This chain uses TRBV6-4 with TRBJ2-1, with 12 bases fitting TRBD1. The germline gives CDR1 MRHNA, CDR2 SNTAGT. This CDR3 contains 13 residues. The V segment lost 8 bases and the J segment 10 bases; nucleotides outside the gene matches: 6. CDR3 sequence: CASSRDRGREQFF. As DNA, the CDR3 is TGTGCCAGCTCCCGGGACAGGGGGCGAGAGCAGTTCTTC.

The gene calls are TRBV7-2 and TRBJ1-3, with unresolved D. There are 14 residues in the CDR3. Germline V gene data show CDR1 as SGHTA and CDR2 as FQGNSA. The V gene lost 5 bases and the J gene lost 2 bases, with 10 bases spanning the gap. CDR3 region: CASSQGPAGNTIYF. The CDR3 DNA reads as TGTGCCAGCAGCCAAGGGCCTGCTGGAAACACCATATATTTT. Using reference TRBV7-2 and TRBJ1-3 for the parts outside the CDR3, the full variable domain is GAGVSQSPSNKVTEKGKDVELRCDPISGHTALYWYRQSLGQGLEFLIYFQGNSAPDKSGLPSDRFSAERTGGSVSTLTIQRTQQEDSAVYLCASSQGPAGNTIYFGEGSWLTVV.

The chain links TRBV6-2 or TRBV6-3 to TRBJ2-2, with 9 bases aligning to TRBD1. V was clipped by 5 bases and J by 8 bases; unmatched bases: 15. The length of the CDR3 is 17 residues. Germline V CDR1 and CDR2: MNHEY, SVGEGT. The CDR3 DNA reads TGTGCCAGCAGTACACCTAAGGGACAGGGTTCACCTGGGGAGCTGTTTTTT. Translating gives CASSTPKGQGSPGELFF.

This clonotype was detected a few times. This rearrangement joins TRBV7-9 to TRBJ2-3; no firm D call. The V gene's germline CDR1 is SEHNR and CDR2 FQNEAQ (reference sequence). The CDR3 is 17 residues long. The V and J ends lost 0 bases and 1 base respectively, with 14 bases between them. CDR3 amino acids: CASSLAKVESGTDTQYF. CDR3 nucleotides: TGTGCCAGCAGCTTAGCTAAGGTGGAGTCTGGCACAGATACGCAGTATTTT.

The chain combines TRBV5-1 with TRBJ1-1; D unclear. V lost 4 bases to trimming and J lost 11 bases, with 18 bases between them. Germline V CDR1 and CDR2: SGHRS, YFSETQ. The length of the CDR3 is 13 residues. CDR3 in amino acids: CASSPQVPPMAFF. As DNA, the CDR3 is TGCGCCAGCAGCCCCCAGGTCCCCCCGATGGCTTTCTTT.